The 11 T cell receptor beta chains reported below all come from one sample, sequenced in a study of blood T cell repertoires in COVID-19. The method was immunoSEQ multiplex PCR; TCRdb's version includes in-frame clones alone and lacks a portion of them. Among roughly 190,000 clones, more than 85% were seen once, and the ten largest hold roughly 25%. Sequences were obtained from PBMCs or T cells enriched from blood (not recorded which). All receptors come from a woman aged 40 to 50 in a cohort exposed to, infected with or recovered from COVID-19 (not recorded which).

This clone appeared once. This chain joins TRBV2 and TRBJ2-2; maybe TRBD2 (5 bases). Trimming removed 6 bases at V and 1 base at J, with 12 bases between. The CDR3 spans 15 residues. Germline assignment: CDR1 SNHLY and CDR2 FYNNEI. The CDR3 bases are TGTGCCAGCAGCGCCGGACGGGAGAACACCGGGGAGCTGTTTTTT. This translates into CASSAGRENTGELFF. The whole variable domain, filled in from reference TRBV2 and TRBJ2-2, reads EPEVTQTPSHQVTQMGQEVILRCVPISNHLYFYWYRQILGQKVEFLVSFYNNEISEKSEIFDDQFSVERPDGSNFTLKIRSTKLEDSAMYFCASSAGRENTGELFFGEGSRLTVL.

The chain employs TRBV13 and TRBJ2-1; 8 bases fit TRBD1. Per the germline V gene, CDR1 is PRHDT and CDR2 is FYEKMQ (reference sequence). This CDR3 contains 16 residues. V lost 5 bases, J lost 7 bases, and 13 bases stayed unmatched. CDR3 residues: CASSLNQGQDANEQFF. In DNA form, the CDR3 reads TGTGCCAGCAGCCTGAACCAGGGACAGGACGCTAATGAGCAGTTCTTC.

The V and J genes are TRBV4-1 and TRBJ2-7; tentative D call: TRBD2 (6 bases). Germline-derived CDR1 and CDR2 are MGHRA and YSYEKL. The CDR3 totals 14 residues. Trimming cost V 3 bases and J 4 bases, with 13 bases left between them. This CDR3 is CASSQGSGPYEQYF. CDR3 bases: TGCGCCAGCAGCCAGGGTAGCGGTCCTTACGAGCAGTACTTC.

The CDR3 spells CASSLDRMGNTEAFF. The DNA of the CDR3 is TGTGCCAGCAGCTTAGACAGGATGGGGAACACTGAAGCTTTCTTT. J is TRBJ1-1 and V is TRBV11-2, with D hard to call. The CDR3 spans 15 residues. Trimming removed 0 bases from V and 1 base from J, with 9 bases in between. CDR1 and CDR2 from the germline V gene are SGHAT and FQNNGV. Combining the CDR3 with reference TRBV11-2 and TRBJ1-1 gives the whole variable domain EAGVAQSPRYKIIEKRQSVAFWCNPISGHATLYWYQQILGQGPKLLIQFQNNGVVDDSQLPKDRFSAERLKGVDSTLKIQPAKLEDSAVYLCASSLDRMGNTEAFFGQGTRLTVV.

V and J are TRBV5-4 and TRBJ1-1, with D maybe TRBD1 (5 bases). CDR3 length equals 15 residues. Germline V gene data show CDR1 as SGHNT and CDR2 as YYREEE (reference sequence). V lost 4 bases and J lost 2, with 15 bases in between. The CDR3 protein is CASSSRTSSNTEAFF. CDR3 DNA sequence: TGTGCCAGCAGCAGCCGGACATCCTCAAACACTGAAGCTTTCTTT.

V gene TRBV7-9 combines with J gene TRBJ2-3; 11 bases map to TRBD2. V lost 5 bases, J lost 4 bases, and 5 bases stayed unmatched. The CDR3 consists of 15 residues. The V gene's germline CDR1 is SEHNR and CDR2 FQNEAQ (reference sequence). CDR3 sequence reads: CASSLTSGGSDTQYF. CDR3 sequence (DNA): TGTGCCAGCAGCCTCACTAGCGGGGGTTCAGATACGCAGTATTTT.

The chain has TRBV27 and TRBJ1-5, with TRBD1 as a possible D gene (5 bases). The ends were cut back, 1 base at V and 5 bases at J, with 9 bases in the middle. The CDR3 loop spans 14 amino acids. CDR1 MNHEY and CDR2 SMNVEV come from the germline V gene (reference sequence). As DNA, the CDR3 is TGTGCCAGCAGTTTATGGGGGGAACATCAGCCCCAGCATTTT. This gives the protein CASSLWGEHQPQHF.

The gene calls are TRBV6-5 and TRBJ2-5, with 8 bases identical to TRBD2. The CDR3 extends over 15 amino acids. CDR1 is MNHEY, CDR2 SVGAGI, per germline. V lost 6 bases to trimming and J lost 1 base; unmatched junction nucleotides: 7. The CDR3 bases are TGTGCCAGCAGGAATAGCGGGGCCCCCCAAGAGACCCAGTACTTC. This encodes CASRNSGAPQETQYF.

The genes are TRBV5-1 and TRBJ2-1, with 8 bases that match TRBD2. The germline V gene encodes CDR1 SGHRS and CDR2 YFSETQ. The CDR3 runs 12 residues. V lost 4 bases and J lost 9; bases outside the gene matches: 3. DNA for the CDR3: TGCGCCAGCAGCCCTCGGGGGGGTGAGCAGTTCTTC. It encodes CASSPRGGEQFF.

The rearrangement uses TRBV5-1 and TRBJ2-1; the D gene is possibly TRBD2 (5 bases). The CDR3 runs 19 residues. Deletions cut 1 base from V and 0 bases from J, with 20 bases between. Germline V gene lookup returns CDR1 SGHRS and CDR2 YFSETQ. CDR3 DNA: TGCGCCAGCAGCTTGAGTAGCGAACCTATTGCGGGCTCCTACAATGAGCAGTTCTTC. As protein: CASSLSSEPIAGSYNEQFF.

This clone was seen once. The V and J genes are TRBV11-2 and TRBJ2-3; 8 bases are shared with TRBD1. CDR3 length equals 15 residues. V lost 1 base to trimming and J lost 2 bases; unmatched junction nucleotides: 2. Germline V gene sequence: CDR1 SGHAT, CDR2 FQNNGV. The CDR3 reads CASSLGQGNTDTQYF. CDR3 DNA: TGTGCCAGCAGCTTAGGACAGGGGAACACAGATACGCAGTATTTT. The variable domain in full, completed from reference TRBV11-2 and TRBJ2-3, reads EAGVAQSPRYKIIEKRQSVAFWCNPISGHATLYWYQQILGQGPKLLIQFQNNGVVDDSQLPKDRFSAERLKGVDSTLKIQPAKLEDSAVYLCASSLGQGNTDTQYFGPGTRLTVL.